This T cell receptor beta chain was recovered during a study of siplizumab effects on memory and regulatory T cells. Whole-study results and caveats: Naive or memory phenotype was unassignable for roughly 75-95% of proliferating CD4+ or CD8+ clones.

In the case of this clone: Its specificity is unknown.

Here immunoSEQ multiplex PCR was the method, and the copy in TCRdb shows in-frame clones only, minus some. The sample has 85,000 to 130,000 clones; roughly 92% are singletons. The TCR comes from a human donor in good health. Input material: Tregs sorted from blood.

CDR3 protein: CASSGVPGHGTLKQYF. The DNA for the CDR3 is TGTGCCAGCAGTGGGGTGCCGGGACACGGCACTTTGAAGCAGTACTTC. The J gene is TRBJ2-7, the V gene TRBV28, with TRBD1 as a possible D gene (6 bases). This CDR3 is 16 amino acids long. Germline V gene data show CDR1 as MDHEN and CDR2 as SYDVKM. Trimming removed 5 bases from V and 8 bases from J, with 25 bases in between.